This is a list of T cell receptor beta chains from one sample in a study of OX40 agonist ivuxolimab in advanced cancers. The method was immunoSEQ multiplex PCR; TCRdb's version includes in-frame clones alone and lacks a portion of them. The table records tens of thousands of clones, approximately 80% of them present only once. Sequencing was performed on CD4+ or CD8+ T cells sorted from blood, taken in a trial of the OX40 agonist ivuxolimab. The receptors were sampled from an adult with an advanced solid tumor such as melanoma, head and neck, liver or kidney cancer. CDR3s include the opening cysteine and the closing phenylalanine or tryptophan. Fields, in order: J gene, clone size, V gene, CDR3 protein. Part of the rows lack a size; the others show once, few, many or a class for expanded clones.

>TRBJ2-7|few|TRBV29-1
CSVGDGISYEQYF
>TRBJ2-7|NA|TRBV27
CASSFGSVGQGYEQYF
>TRBJ1-4|NA|TRBV5-5
CASSQTGANEKLFF
>TRBJ1-1|once|TRBV15
CATSRGSNADTEAFF
>TRBJ1-2|NA|TRBV30
CAEDRDYGYTF
>NA|NA|TRBV5-6
CASSLWTLNYYEQYF
>TRBJ1-1|NA|TRBV5-4
CASSPGPKNTEAFF
>TRBJ2-2|NA|TRBV7-2
CASSPTSVYTGELFF
>TRBJ1-6|NA|TRBV5-4
CASSLDSPSPLHF
>TRBJ2-2|NA|TRBV19
CASSIEATPTGELFF
>TRBJ1-2|NA|TRBV5-4
CASSAPRNGYTF
>TRBJ1-3|NA|TRBV6-5
CATSQGASGNTIYF
>TRBJ2-1|NA|TRBV6-6
CASSLLNEQFF
>TRBJ1-6|NA|TRBV4-1
CASSQVQQPKGNSPLHF
>TRBJ1-5|NA|TRBV4-2
CASSQDEGVAQPQHF
>TRBJ2-3|NA|TRBV7-2
CASRGARYSTDTQYF
>TRBJ2-5|NA|TRBV18
CASSPEAEQYF
>TRBJ1-4|NA|TRBV6-1
CASSEGWGGEEKLFF
>TRBJ2-2|NA|TRBV4-3
CASSQLPGQGLTANTGELFF
>TRBJ2-7|NA|TRBV27
CASSRVFPLEQYF
>TRBJ2-1|NA|TRBV5-1
CASSRQGSPYNEQFF
>TRBJ1-1|few|TRBV6-6
CASTNPGQGAEAFF
>TRBJ2-7|NA|TRBV6-1
CASSYLGGLYEQYF
>TRBJ2-3|NA|TRBV6-5
CASSAVMDTQYF
>TRBJ1-2|NA|TRBV2
CASSDRGKDYGYTF
>TRBJ1-5|NA|TRBV30
CAWSREGPNAQHF
>TRBJ1-3|NA|TRBV28
CASRSRGRAGNTIYF
>TRBJ2-2|NA|TRBV7-8
CASSLDGAAGELFF
>TRBJ1-6|NA|TRBV12-5
CASGQTGKSPLHF
>TRBJ2-3|NA|TRBV5-8
CASSSTGGRTDTQYF
>TRBJ1-5|few|TRBV6-1
CASSEALQGSQPQHF
>TRBJ2-7|NA|TRBV18
CASSTGDEQYF
>TRBJ2-7|NA|TRBV5-4
CASSSSLAGGHYEQYF
>TRBJ1-2|NA|TRBV6-1
CASRPTGGNYGYTF
>TRBJ2-3|NA|TRBV14
CASSQDRGGRGDTQYF
>TRBJ1-6|NA|TRBV7-2
CASSLWQGYSPLHF
>TRBJ2-1|NA|TRBV5-1
CASSLVLSEQFF
>TRBJ1-1|NA|TRBV4-2
CASSQGTYERTEAFF
>TRBJ1-2|NA|TRBV27
CASSLSQASNYGYTF
>TRBJ2-1|NA|TRBV29-1
CSVESGRTEQFF
>TRBJ2-4|NA|TRBV27
CASKDLPLAKNIQYF
>TRBJ1-2|NA|TRBV12-5
CASGLPNTYGYTF
>TRBJ2-2|NA|TRBV7-2
CASSVPGWGTGELFF
>TRBJ2-3|NA|TRBV25-1
CASSRGLAVLYTDTQYF
>TRBJ2-4|NA|TRBV15
CATSRHLPMTSGGSLAKNIQYF
>TRBJ1-1|medium-sized|TRBV6-1
CASSRAGNTEAFF
>TRBJ1-1|NA|TRBV6-5
CASSLQGRTEAFF
>TRBJ1-1|NA|TRBV15
CATSRDPGVTEAFF
>TRBJ1-1|NA|TRBV4-1
CASSQGVAEAFF
>TRBJ2-1|NA|TRBV28
CASSLGTGGQFF
>TRBJ1-2|few|TRBV25-1
CASSESGGGARYGYTF
>TRBJ2-2|NA|TRBV7-2
CASSSSGRINTGELFF
>TRBJ1-4|NA|TRBV7-2
CASSPQEDAYEKLFF
>TRBJ2-7|NA|TRBV5-1
CASRLASGGNDEQYF
>TRBJ2-3|NA|TRBV5-1
CASHPSGGAGSDTQYF